The 2 T cell receptor beta chains listed next were all sequenced from one sample in a study of vaccination effects on CD4 cells after COVID-19. Antigen-specific CD4+ T cells were expanded (with viral peptide pools) by the ViraFEST assay ahead of sequencing. Isolating CD4+ T cells followed ten to eleven days of culture. A PCR test confirmed that the person had SARS-CoV-2 infection between March and December 2020. These TCRs are of unknown antigen specificity. Clones were read by immunoSEQ multiplex PCR, and TCRdb kept only the in-frame ones, dropping some. The data show roughly 45,000 clones, around 79% seen once. Sample: CD4+ T cells from PBMCs cultured with a peptide pool, taken before COVID-19 vaccination. All receptors derive from a human donor who had a prior SARS-CoV-2 infection.

The chain carries TRBV7-9 and TRBJ2-5; D is uncertain. Per germline, CDR1 SEHNR and CDR2 FQNEAQ (reference sequence). This CDR3 comprises 13 residues. Deletions cut 1 base from V and 5 bases from J, with 8 bases between. The CDR3, as DNA: TGTGCCAGCAGCTTAGTGGGTGTCGAGACCCAGTACTTC. Amino acid sequence: CASSLVGVETQYF.

This chain links TRBV7-2 with TRBJ2-4; D is undetermined. The CDR3 loop spans 18 amino acids. The germline V gene has CDR1 SGHTA and CDR2 FQGNSA. V was clipped by 1 base and J by 0 bases, with 16 bases between them. The CDR3 DNA reads TGTGCCAGCAGCTTAGGACCGCGAGGCAGACTAGCCAAAAACATTCAGTACTTC. This codes for CASSLGPRGRLAKNIQYF.